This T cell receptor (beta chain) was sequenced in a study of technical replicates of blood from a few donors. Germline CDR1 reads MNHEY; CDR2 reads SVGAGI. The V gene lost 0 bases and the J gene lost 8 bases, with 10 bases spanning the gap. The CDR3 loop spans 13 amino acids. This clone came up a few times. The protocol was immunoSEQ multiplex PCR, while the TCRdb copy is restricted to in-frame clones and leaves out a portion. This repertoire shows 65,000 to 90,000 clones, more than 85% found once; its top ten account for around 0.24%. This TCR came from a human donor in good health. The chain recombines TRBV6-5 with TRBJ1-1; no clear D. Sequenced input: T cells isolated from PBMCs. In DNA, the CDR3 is TGTGCCAGCAGTTACTCAGAGGGCGGAGAAGCTTTCTTT. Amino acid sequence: CASSYSEGGEAFF.